The source of this T cell receptor beta chain is a study of blood T cell repertoires in COVID-19. This CDR3 region has 18 residues. V was cut by 0 bases and J by 4 bases, with 21 bases left in between. The germline CDR1 and CDR2 sequences are LGHDT and YNNKEL (reference sequence). The participants were between about 18 and 89 years old and came from 24 US areas. In Cohort 3, a recovered donor had either two negative PCRs, clearance, or symptom resolution. In the authors' workflow: Reference gene primer amplification yielded estimated nucleated cell counts. Here immunoSEQ multiplex PCR was the method, and the copy in TCRdb shows in-frame clones only, minus some. The DNA was the basis for D and trimming; V, J and clone size are from that table. This sample yields approximately 440,000 clones, of which 80% to 95% are seen a single time; about 0.6% belongs to the top ten.

The chain recombines TRBV3-1 (or the pseudogene TRBV3-2) with TRBJ1-1; D possibly corresponds to TRBD1 (5 bases). Sample: PBMCs or T cells enriched from blood (not recorded which). The receptor was derived from a man aged 18-30 years who had recovered from COVID-19. The CDR3 DNA reads TGTGCCAGCAGCCAAGATCAGAGACAGCCGGTCTGGGTCACTGAAGCTTTCTTT. Its translation is CASSQDQRQPVWVTEAFF.